The 11 T cell receptor beta chains below come from one sample, sequenced in a study of T cell responses to AZD1222 COVID-19 vaccine. TCRdb keeps only in-frame clones here, not all; method: immunoSEQ multiplex PCR. The table has 90,000 or so clones, roughly 84% seen once. The sample was peripheral blood, taken on day 0 of AZD1222 vaccination. Source of these receptors: an adult in good health.

V gene TRBV6-5 combines with J gene TRBJ1-6, with unresolved D. Trimming took 2 bases from V and 7 from J, leaving 12 bases between them. This CDR3 has 15 residues. Germline V lookup: CDR1 MNHEY, CDR2 SVGAGI. The CDR3 region has the DNA TGTGCCAGCAGTTACGTCCGGGCCTCAAATTCACCCCTCCACTTT. It yields the protein CASSYVRASNSPLHF.

The V and J genes are TRBV19 and TRBJ1-2, with D perhaps TRBD1 (6 bases). Looked up from germline, CDR1 is LNHDA and CDR2 is SQIVND (reference sequence). The CDR3 is made up of 15 amino acids. V was trimmed by 5 bases and J by 5 bases, leaving 18 bases between them. Here the CDR3 reads CASSPRTGGAYGYTF. CDR3 DNA: TGTGCCAGTAGTCCCCGCACCGGGGGGGCTTATGGCTACACCTTC.

The V and J genes are TRBV4-3 and TRBJ2-2; D is unresolved. Germline lookup yields CDR1 LGHNA and CDR2 YSLEER. CDR3 length: 19 amino acids. V dropped 2 bases and J dropped 2 bases, with 21 bases sitting between them. The CDR3 bases are TGCGCCAGCAGCCAATATCTATTATATCGTGGCCGTAACACCGGGGAGCTGTTTTTT. Residues: CASSQYLLYRGRNTGELFF.

The chain carries TRBV6-5 and TRBJ1-2, with D perhaps TRBD1 (5 bases). This CDR3 is 15 amino acids long. V was pared by 5 bases and J by 2 bases, with 15 bases between. The germline V gene encodes CDR1 MNHEY and CDR2 SVGAGI. CDR3 sequence (DNA): TGTGCCAGCAGTCCGGGGCTGCAGGGAAACTATGGCTACACCTTC. It translates to CASSPGLQGNYGYTF.

This clone was seen a few times. The gene calls are TRBV3-1 (or the pseudogene TRBV3-2) and TRBJ2-7; a possible D gene is TRBD2 (5 bases). Trimming cost V 4 bases and J 6 bases, with 19 bases left between them. Germline loops: CDR1 LGHDT, CDR2 YNNKEL (reference sequence). The CDR3 is made up of 15 amino acids. CDR3 sequence reads: CASSPSTGGIREQYF. CDR3 in DNA: TGTGCCAGCAGCCCGTCGACCGGAGGCATACGCGAGCAGTACTTC.

The chain uses TRBV19 and TRBJ1-5; the D is unclear. Germline-derived CDR1 and CDR2 are LNHDA and SQIVND (reference sequence). The CDR3 sequence is 14 residues long. V shed 6 bases and J shed 9 bases, with 18 bases lying between them. The CDR3 region is CASSIGPEEAPQHF. CDR3 in DNA: TGTGCCAGTAGCATTGGGCCGGAGGAGGCGCCCCAGCATTTT.

The chain has TRBV7-9 and TRBJ1-4; D gene unclear. Trimming removed 3 bases at V and 8 bases at J, with 19 bases between. The CDR3 length is 16 residues. CDR1 SEHNR and CDR2 FQNEAQ come from the germline V gene (reference sequence). The CDR3 here is CASSFRSGILGEKLFF. The CDR3 region has the DNA TGTGCCAGCAGCTTCCGATCGGGGATTCTCGGGGAAAAACTGTTTTTT.

V is TRBV6-6 and J is TRBJ1-5, with D maybe TRBD1 (5 bases). Germline CDR1 is MNHNY and CDR2 is SVGAGI (reference sequence). CDR3 length equals 14 residues. The ends were cut back, 6 bases at V and 2 bases at J, with 11 bases in the middle. This CDR3 is CASRLEGGNQPQHF. The CDR3 bases are TGTGCCAGCAGACTCGAAGGGGGCAATCAGCCCCAGCATTTT.

The V call is TRBV4-3, the J call TRBJ2-7; D perhaps matches TRBD2 (5 bases). Deletions cut 0 bases from V and 4 bases from J, with 10 bases between. The V gene's germline CDR1 is LGHNA and CDR2 YSLEER. CDR3 size: 14 residues. The CDR3 DNA is TGCGCCAGCAGCCAAGATGTCGGGGTATACGAGCAGTACTTC. Protein sequence: CASSQDVGVYEQYF.

This chain joins TRBV27 and TRBJ1-1, with D uncertain. Trimming shortened V by 6 bases and J by 4 bases, and 12 bases separated the two germline ends. Looked up from germline, CDR1 is MNHEY and CDR2 is SMNVEV (reference sequence). The CDR3 covers 13 residues. The CDR3 DNA reads TGTGCCAGCAGGCCCGGAGGGTTCACTGAAGCTTTCTTT. This codes for CASRPGGFTEAFF.

V gene TRBV7-3 combines with J gene TRBJ2-2; D may correspond to TRBD1 or TRBD2 (6 bases each). From germline, CDR1 is SGHTA and CDR2 FQGTGA. Trimming took off 5 bases at V and 7 bases at J, with 14 bases between the two ends. The CDR3 has 14 amino acids. CDR3 loop: CASSPGALGGELFF. The CDR3 DNA reads TGTGCCAGCAGCCCGGGGGCCTTGGGCGGGGAGCTGTTTTTT.